The present T cell receptor beta chain was sequenced within a study of blood T cell repertoires in COVID-19. As for the study in general: Donors in the United States, Italy and Spain gave samples during acute or convalescent COVID-19.

This table comes from immunoSEQ multiplex PCR, and its TCRdb copy is limited to in-frame clones, with some not included. Found here are a few hundred thousand clones, 80% to 90% of them singletons; the top ten hold 7.8%. Germline V lookup: CDR1 WSHSY, CDR2 SAAADI. V shed 3 bases and J shed 4 bases, with 9 bases lying between them. The CDR3 has 13 residues. The TCR was taken from a woman in her fifties or sixties who had recovered from COVID-19. The sample was peripheral blood. The chain joins TRBV10-2 to TRBJ1-2, with D tentatively TRBD1 (6 bases). CDR3 loop: CASSDTGSYGYTF. DNA for the CDR3: TGCGCCAGCAGTGATACAGGGTCCTATGGCTACACCTTC.